The 17 T cell receptor beta chains given below trace back to one sample, sequenced in a study of blood T cells in healthy people across ages (dated by TCRdb to the mid-2010s). Receptor libraries were prepared by 5' RACE. Sequencing was carried out with an Illumina HiSeq 2500. The second PCR ran for about 6 to 12 cycles and used a J-beta primer mix along with a sample-barcoded 5' primer. Starting from the raw public reads, TCRdb applied fastp trimming at Q25, assembled clones with MiXCR and retained in-frame beta chains. Rows merge per CDR3 protein into single entries with the most common DNA and genes. The sample includes over a million distinct CDR3 sequences, with 35% to 50% observed a single time. The biggest ten clones account for under 20% of the sample. What was sequenced was blood. The receptors stem from a woman between 55 and 75 years old in good health.

About this clonotype: Mismatch with germline at one junction end may stem from a read error. The chain joins TRBV7-6 to TRBJ2-1, with TRBD1 identical over 8 bases. The CDR3 consists of 14 residues. CDR1 and CDR2 from the germline V gene are SGHVS and FNYEAQ. The CDR3 loop reads CASSTDRGYNKQFF. CDR3 coding DNA: TGTGCCAGCAGCACAGACAGGGGTTACAATAAGCAGTTCTTC.

This chain joins TRBV29-1 and TRBJ2-7; a weak D match, TRBD1 (5 bases). Germline values: CDR1 SQVTM, CDR2 ANQGSEA. V was clipped by 6 bases and J by 2 bases, with 11 bases between them. The CDR3 runs to 12 residues. Here the CDR3 reads CSVQTGPYEQYF. The CDR3 coding sequence is TGCAGCGTCCAAACAGGACCCTACGAGCAGTACTTC.

This chain connects TRBV7-2 to TRBJ1-4, with 8 bases matching TRBD1. The CDR3 is made up of 13 amino acids. The germline gives CDR1 SGHTA, CDR2 FQGNSA. J was trimmed by 8 bases and V by 6 bases; bases with no gene match: 5. Here the CDR3 reads CASRQGVQEKLFF. CDR3 sequence (DNA): TGTGCCAGCAGACAGGGGGTGCAAGAAAAACTGTTTTTT. Full variable domain (rest looked up from reference TRBV7-2 and TRBJ1-4): GAGVSQSPSNKVTEKGKDVELRCDPISGHTALYWYRQSLGQGLEFLIYFQGNSAPDKSGLPSDRFSAERTGGSVSTLTIQRTQQEDSAVYLCASRQGVQEKLFFGSGTQLSVL.

In its sample, this clonotype was seen a few times. The chain combines TRBV4-2 with TRBJ2-1; 8 bases agree with TRBD2. This CDR3 has 14 amino acids. Germline lookup yields CDR1 LGHNA and CDR2 YNFKEQ. The V segment lost 1 base and the J segment 7 bases; nucleotides outside the gene matches: 3. CDR3 in DNA: TGTGCCAGCAGCCAAGCGACTAGCGCGAATGAGCAGTTCTTC. Amino acid sequence: CASSQATSANEQFF.

V usage is TRBV7-9 and J usage is TRBJ2-7; D may match TRBD1 or TRBD2 (5 bases each). Trimming removed 4 bases at V and 1 base at J, with 29 bases between. Germline V CDR1 and CDR2: SEHNR, FQNEAQ (reference sequence). CDR3 length: 20 residues. The CDR3 DNA follows: TGTGCCAGCAGCTCGTATCAGGGATTTTCTATGGGACCAAATTCCTACGAGCAGTACTTC. Translation: CASSSYQGFSMGPNSYEQYF. The whole variable domain, remainder taken from reference TRBV7-9 and TRBJ2-7, is DTGVSQNPRHKITKRGQNVTFRCDPISEHNRLYWYRQTLGQGPEFLTYFQNEAQLEKSRLLSDRFSAERPKGSFSTLEIQRTEQGDSAMYLCASSSYQGFSMGPNSYEQYFGPGTRLTVT.

The genes are TRBV7-2 and TRBJ2-3, with D possibly matching TRBD2 (5 bases). The CDR3 contains 16 residues. Germline values: CDR1 SGHTA, CDR2 FQGNSA. V dropped 5 bases and J dropped 0 bases, with 15 bases sitting between them. The CDR3, as DNA: TGTGCCAGCAGCCTTCGGCGGGCCTCTAGCACAGATACGCAGTATTTT. Encoded protein: CASSLRRASSTDTQYF.

A remark on this clonotype: Just one base apart from a much larger clone, this may be a read error. The CDR3 reads CASSVGGLAGSNEQYF. CDR3 DNA sequence: TGTGCCAGCAGCGTAGGCGGGCTAGCGGGATCCAATGAGCAGTACTTC. The gene calls are TRBV9 and TRBJ2-1; 9 nucleotides agree with TRBD2. The J call may be faulty, since TRBJ2-7 better matches the DNA end. Germline-derived CDR1 and CDR2 are SGDLS and YYNGEE. There are 16 residues in the CDR3.

This clonotype turned up a few times. This chain connects TRBV12-5 to TRBJ2-5; 13 bases match TRBD2. CDR1 is LGHNT and CDR2 is FRNRAP in the germline V gene. CDR3 size: 16 residues. Trimming removed 9 bases from V and 2 bases from J; junction bases left unmatched: 9. The CDR3 DNA reads TGTGCTAGCACTAGCGGGAGGGCCGGCGTTCAAGAGACCCAGTACTTC. This encodes CASTSGRAGVQETQYF.

The chain is built from TRBV20-1 and TRBJ1-2, with a tentative D call TRBD1 (5 bases). The V and J ends lost 5 bases and 7 bases respectively, with 17 bases between them. Germline V CDR1 and CDR2: DFQATT, SNEGSKA (reference sequence). The CDR3 runs to 13 residues. The CDR3 sequence is CSAPRPGTFGYTF. CDR3 nucleotide sequence: TGCAGTGCTCCGAGACCCGGGACTTTTGGCTACACCTTC.

The V call is TRBV7-9, the J call TRBJ1-4, with 7 bases matching TRBD1. Germline V lookup: CDR1 SEHNR, CDR2 FQNEAQ (reference sequence). The CDR3 length is 17 residues. After removal of 5 bases from V and 2 bases from J, the junction contained 11 bases not matched to a gene. This CDR3 reads CASSRGDSAKTNEKLFF. CDR3 nucleotides: TGTGCCAGCAGCCGCGGGGACAGTGCGAAGACTAATGAAAAACTGTTTTTT.

This clonotype was detected once. The chain has TRBV27 and TRBJ2-5; TRBD2 agrees at 9 bases. Germline V gene data show CDR1 as MNHEY and CDR2 as SMNVEV (reference sequence). J was trimmed by 11 bases and V by 6 bases; bases with no gene match: 16. CDR3 length: 15 residues. The CDR3 region has the DNA TGTGCCAGCAGCTGGACTAGCGAGATTATCAATGAGCAGTACTTC. This codes for CASSWTSEIINEQYF.

V usage is TRBV11-2 and J usage is TRBJ2-3; D call uncertain. The CDR3 contains 16 residues. The V gene lost 5 bases and the J gene lost 0 bases, with 15 bases spanning the gap. Germline V lookup: CDR1 SGHAT, CDR2 FQNNGV. The CDR3 reads CASSQTPSPSTDTQYF. The CDR3 DNA reads as TGTGCCAGCAGCCAGACACCTAGTCCCAGCACAGATACGCAGTATTTT.

A few counts support this clonotype. The chain couples TRBV14 to TRBJ2-3; D not resolved. The ends were cut back, 3 bases at V and 2 bases at J, with 3 bases in the middle. CDR1 is SGHDN, CDR2 FVKESK, per germline. The CDR3 loop spans 12 amino acids. The CDR3: CASSHNTDTQYF. The CDR3, as DNA: TGTGCCAGCAGCCATAACACAGATACGCAGTATTTT.

The rearrangement joins TRBV11-2 to TRBJ2-5; no firm D call. Germline V CDR1 and CDR2: SGHAT, FQNNGV. Trimming removed 5 bases at V and 7 bases at J, with 11 bases between. This CDR3 region has 12 residues. In DNA, the CDR3 is TGTGCCAGCAGCCACTTTGATTGGACCCAGTACTTC. It translates to CASSHFDWTQYF.

The chain is built from TRBV12-3 or TRBV12-4 and TRBJ2-7; 7 bases map to TRBD1. The CDR3 consists of 15 residues. V gave up 5 bases and J gave up 1 base; unmatched junction bases: 8. In nucleotides, the CDR3 is TGTGCCAGCAGTCAAGACAGGGAAAAATCCTACGAGCAGTACTTC. As protein: CASSQDREKSYEQYF.

The chain combines TRBV7-8 with TRBJ2-3; D not certain. The germline V and J ends were trimmed by 4 bases and 8 bases, with 19 bases remaining between them. The CDR3 runs 15 residues. Germline loops: CDR1 SGHVS, CDR2 FQNEAQ. Here the CDR3 reads CASSSLTGVRGTQYF. The CDR3 nucleotides are TGTGCCAGCAGCTCCCTGACGGGTGTGAGAGGTACGCAGTATTTT.

The table lists this clonotype with a count of one. This chain connects TRBV10-3 to TRBJ1-2; D is undetermined. CDR3 length: 15 residues. Trimming left V 4 bases short and J 4 bases short, with 16 bases between. Germline V gene lookup returns CDR1 ENHRY and CDR2 SYGVKD. The CDR3 is CAISGFFGPSYGYTF. The CDR3 DNA reads TGTGCCATCAGTGGTTTTTTCGGACCTTCCTATGGCTACACCTTC.